These 11 T cell receptor beta chains came from one sample sequenced in a study of blood T cell repertoires in COVID-19. Sequencing used immunoSEQ multiplex PCR; TCRdb keeps in-frame clones, though not all of them. The repertoire consists of about 160,000 clones, with 79% occurring once and the leading ten covering around 8.1%. Sequenced: peripheral blood. These receptors originate from a woman aged 55 to 70 with COVID-19, enrolled during active disease.

The CDR3 loop is CASNLAGNQPQHF. DNA of the CDR3: TGTGCCAGCAATTTGGCCGGCAATCAGCCCCAGCATTTT. The chain carries TRBV2 and TRBJ1-5; D unclear. CDR1 SNHLY and CDR2 FYNNEI come from the germline V gene. The ends were cut back, 7 bases at V and 2 bases at J, with 9 bases in the middle. This CDR3 spans 13 amino acids.

This clone was picked up a small number of times. The chain joins TRBV29-1 to TRBJ2-2; TRBD1 aligns across 12 bases. The germline gives CDR1 SQVTM, CDR2 ANQGSEA. The CDR3 runs 15 residues. V trimming: 7 bases; J trimming: 5 bases; junction bases outside the gene matches: 8. The DNA of the CDR3 is TGCAGCGCAATAGTGGGACAGGGGGCAACCGGGGAGCTGTTTTTT. As protein: CSAIVGQGATGELFF.

This chain uses TRBV5-1 with TRBJ1-6; 7 bases align to TRBD1. Germline V lookup: CDR1 SGHRS, CDR2 YFSETQ. Trimming at V came to 3 bases and at J to 8 bases, leaving 11 bases not matched to a gene. The CDR3 length is 16 residues. CDR3 nucleotides: TGCGCCAGCAGCTGGGGTTCTCGACAGGGTGATTCACCCCTCCACTTT. It is translated as CASSWGSRQGDSPLHF.

This chain uses TRBV5-1 with TRBJ2-5, with D maybe TRBD1 (6 bases). Germline V gene data show CDR1 as SGHRS and CDR2 as YFSETQ. Trimming removed 3 bases from V and 4 bases from J, with 13 bases in between. The CDR3 runs 14 residues. The CDR3 DNA sequence: TGCGCCAGCAGCTCGCCGCAGGGGCGAGAGACCCAGTACTTC. It yields the protein CASSSPQGRETQYF.

J is TRBJ2-7 and V is TRBV18; D ambiguous. The germline V and J ends were trimmed by 2 bases and 5 bases, with 13 bases remaining between them. The CDR3 contains 14 residues. CDR1 and CDR2 from the germline V gene are KGHSH and LQKENI. CDR3 sequence: CASSPFYSTDEQYF. DNA of the CDR3: TGTGCCAGCTCACCATTCTACAGTACGGACGAGCAGTACTTC.

The rearrangement links TRBV28 to TRBJ2-7; 11 bases match TRBD2. Unmatched junction bases numbered 12, after V lost 2 bases and J lost 3 bases. This CDR3 is 18 amino acids long. CDR1 is MDHEN, CDR2 SYDVKM, per germline. The DNA of the CDR3 is TGTGCCAGCAGTTTAGAGCCCCTTACCGGGACTAGCGGCTACGAGCAGTACTTC. Its protein is CASSLEPLTGTSGYEQYF.

V and J are TRBV6-5 and TRBJ1-6; D ambiguous. Deletions cut 6 bases from V and 10 bases from J, with 19 bases between. Germline lookup yields CDR1 MNHEY and CDR2 SVGAGI. This CDR3 spans 15 amino acids. For the CDR3, the DNA is TGTGCCAGCAGGGCAAGGGAGGTGAGACGGTCACCCCTCCACTTT. This encodes CASRAREVRRSPLHF.

CDR3 in amino acids: CASNFRDSPGENTEAFF. DNA for the CDR3: TGTGCCAGCAATTTTCGGGACTCCCCTGGGGAAAACACTGAAGCTTTCTTT. The chain combines TRBV27 with TRBJ1-1; a weak D match, TRBD1 (5 bases). CDR3 length: 17 residues. Germline CDR1 MNHEY, CDR2 SMNVEV (reference sequence). The germline V and J ends were trimmed by 7 bases and 2 bases, with 23 bases remaining between them.

This rearrangement joins TRBV7-3 to TRBJ2-3, with 8 bases fitting TRBD2. The length of the CDR3 is 16 residues. The germline gives CDR1 SGHTA, CDR2 FQGTGA. Trimming removed 5 bases from V and 1 base from J; junction bases left unmatched: 8. The DNA for the CDR3 is TGTGCCAGCAGCCCCGGCGGACTAGCCCGCACAGATACGCAGTATTTT. This translates into CASSPGGLARTDTQYF.

V usage is TRBV30 and J usage is TRBJ2-5; 11 bases fit TRBD2. V trimming: 3 bases; J trimming: 4 bases; junction bases outside the gene matches: 1. This CDR3 contains 13 residues. Germline CDR1 reads GTSNPN; CDR2 reads SVGIG (reference sequence). CDR3 residues: CAWRTSGIETQYF. The CDR3 region has the DNA TGTGCCTGGAGGACTAGCGGGATAGAGACCCAGTACTTC.

The genes are TRBV6-4 and TRBJ2-3, with 8 bases aligning to TRBD2. Germline CDR1 reads MRHNA; CDR2 reads SNTAGT. V gave up 5 bases and J gave up 0 bases; unmatched junction bases: 13. This CDR3 spans 18 amino acids. CDR3 DNA sequence: TGTGCCAGCAGTTCCACTTACAAGAGCGGGGGTAGCACAGATACGCAGTATTTT. It specifies CASSSTYKSGGSTDTQYF.